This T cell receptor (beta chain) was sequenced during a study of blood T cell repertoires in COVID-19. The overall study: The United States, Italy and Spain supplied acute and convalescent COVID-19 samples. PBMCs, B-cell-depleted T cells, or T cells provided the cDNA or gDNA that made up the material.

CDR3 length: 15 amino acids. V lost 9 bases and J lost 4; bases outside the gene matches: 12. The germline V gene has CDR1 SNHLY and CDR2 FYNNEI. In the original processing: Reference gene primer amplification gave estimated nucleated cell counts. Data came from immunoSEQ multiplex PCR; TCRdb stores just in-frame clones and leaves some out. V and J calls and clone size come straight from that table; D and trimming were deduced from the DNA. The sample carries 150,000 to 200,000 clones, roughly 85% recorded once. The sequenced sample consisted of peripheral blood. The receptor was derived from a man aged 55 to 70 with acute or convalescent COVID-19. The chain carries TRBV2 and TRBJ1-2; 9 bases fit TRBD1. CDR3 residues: CASVPGDRDLYGYTF. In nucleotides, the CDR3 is TGTGCCAGTGTGCCAGGGGACAGGGACCTCTATGGCTACACCTTC.